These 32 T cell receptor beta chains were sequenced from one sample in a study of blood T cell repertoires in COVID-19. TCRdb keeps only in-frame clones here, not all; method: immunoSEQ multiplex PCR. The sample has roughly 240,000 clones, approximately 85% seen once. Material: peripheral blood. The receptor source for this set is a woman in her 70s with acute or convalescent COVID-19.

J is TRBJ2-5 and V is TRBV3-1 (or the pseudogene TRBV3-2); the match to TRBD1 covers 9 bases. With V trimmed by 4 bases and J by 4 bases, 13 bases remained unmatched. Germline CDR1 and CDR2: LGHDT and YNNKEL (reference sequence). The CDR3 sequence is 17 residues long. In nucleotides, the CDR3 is TGTGCCAGCAGCCTCTCCCAGGGACAGGGTTTCCGAGAGACCCAGTACTTC. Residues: CASSLSQGQGFRETQYF.

CDR3 loop: CASSLLAGQTEAFF. The DNA of the CDR3 is TGCGCCAGCAGCTTGTTGGCGGGGCAGACTGAAGCTTTCTTT. This chain links TRBV5-1 with TRBJ1-1; maybe TRBD1 (5 bases). The length of the CDR3 is 14 residues. Trimming removed 1 base at V and 5 bases at J, with 12 bases between. Germline V gives CDR1 SGHRS, CDR2 YFSETQ.

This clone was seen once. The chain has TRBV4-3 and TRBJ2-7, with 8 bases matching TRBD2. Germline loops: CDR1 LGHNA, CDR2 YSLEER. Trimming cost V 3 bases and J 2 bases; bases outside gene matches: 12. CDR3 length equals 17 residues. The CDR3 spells CASSQTSGTRFTYEQYF. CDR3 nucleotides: TGCGCCAGCAGCCAGACATCCGGGACTAGATTCACCTACGAGCAGTACTTC.

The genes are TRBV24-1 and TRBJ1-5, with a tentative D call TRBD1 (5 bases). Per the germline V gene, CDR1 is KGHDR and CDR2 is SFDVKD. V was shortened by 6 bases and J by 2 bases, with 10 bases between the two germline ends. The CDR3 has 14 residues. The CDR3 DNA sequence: TGTGCCACCAGTTTAAGCAGGGGCAATCAGCCCCAGCATTTT. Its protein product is CATSLSRGNQPQHF.

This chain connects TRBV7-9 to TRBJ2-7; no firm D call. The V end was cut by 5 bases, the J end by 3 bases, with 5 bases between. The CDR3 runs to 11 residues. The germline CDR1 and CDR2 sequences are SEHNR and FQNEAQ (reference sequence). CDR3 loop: CASSENYEQYF. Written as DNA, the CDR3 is TGTGCCAGCAGCGAGAACTACGAGCAGTACTTC.

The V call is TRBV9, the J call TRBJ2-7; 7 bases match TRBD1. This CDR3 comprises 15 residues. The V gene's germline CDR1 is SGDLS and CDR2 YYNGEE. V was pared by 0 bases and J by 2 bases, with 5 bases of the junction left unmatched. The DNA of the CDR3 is TGTGCCAGCAGCGTAGCGGGACAGATAACCTACGAGCAGTACTTC. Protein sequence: CASSVAGQITYEQYF.

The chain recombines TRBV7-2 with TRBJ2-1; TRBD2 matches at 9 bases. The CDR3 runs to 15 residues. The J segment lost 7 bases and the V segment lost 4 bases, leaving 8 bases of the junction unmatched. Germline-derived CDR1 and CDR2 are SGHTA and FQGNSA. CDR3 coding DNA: TGTGCCAGCAGCTCCGCGGGGGGGGTAAGGAATGAGCAGTTCTTC. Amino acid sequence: CASSSAGGVRNEQFF.

DNA for the CDR3: TGTGCCAGCAGCCTACCCCTCCAGACTTTTGGCTACACCTTC. Amino acid sequence: CASSLPLQTFGYTF. The chain couples TRBV28 to TRBJ1-2; D is unresolved. Trimming pared 6 bases from V and 7 bases from J, leaving 18 bases between. CDR3 length: 14 amino acids. Per germline, CDR1 MDHEN and CDR2 SYDVKM.

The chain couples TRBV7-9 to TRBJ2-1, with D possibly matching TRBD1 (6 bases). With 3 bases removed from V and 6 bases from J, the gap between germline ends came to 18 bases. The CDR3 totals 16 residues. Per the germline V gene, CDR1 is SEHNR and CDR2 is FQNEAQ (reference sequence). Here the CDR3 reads CASSFARDTYFNEQFF. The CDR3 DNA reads TGTGCCAGCAGCTTTGCTCGGGACACCTACTTCAATGAGCAGTTCTTC.

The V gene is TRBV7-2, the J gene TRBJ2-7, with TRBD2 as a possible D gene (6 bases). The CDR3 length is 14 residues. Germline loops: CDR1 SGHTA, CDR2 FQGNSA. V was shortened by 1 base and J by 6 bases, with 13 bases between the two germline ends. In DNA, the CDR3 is TGTGCCAGCAGCTTAGATCGGGGGACCTTCGAGCAGTACTTC. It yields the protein CASSLDRGTFEQYF.

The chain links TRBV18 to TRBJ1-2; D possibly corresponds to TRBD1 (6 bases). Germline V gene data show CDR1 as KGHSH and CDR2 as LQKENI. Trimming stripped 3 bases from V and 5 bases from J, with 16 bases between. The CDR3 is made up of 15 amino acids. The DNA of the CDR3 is TGTGCCAGCTCACCCGGGACCCGACAGGAGTATGGCTACACCTTC. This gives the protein CASSPGTRQEYGYTF.

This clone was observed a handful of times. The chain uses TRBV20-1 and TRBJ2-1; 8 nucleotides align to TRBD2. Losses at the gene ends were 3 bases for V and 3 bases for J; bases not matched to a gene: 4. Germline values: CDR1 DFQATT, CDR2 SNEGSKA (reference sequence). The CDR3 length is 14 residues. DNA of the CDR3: TGCAGTGCTAGTCCAGCGGGGGACTACAATGAGCAGTTCTTC. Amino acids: CSASPAGDYNEQFF.

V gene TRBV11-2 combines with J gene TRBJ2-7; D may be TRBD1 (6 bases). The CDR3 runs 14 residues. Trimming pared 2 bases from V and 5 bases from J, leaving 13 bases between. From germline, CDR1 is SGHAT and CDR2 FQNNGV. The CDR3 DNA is TGTGCCAGCAGCTTACCTCGGACAGTAAACGAGCAGTACTTC. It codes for CASSLPRTVNEQYF.

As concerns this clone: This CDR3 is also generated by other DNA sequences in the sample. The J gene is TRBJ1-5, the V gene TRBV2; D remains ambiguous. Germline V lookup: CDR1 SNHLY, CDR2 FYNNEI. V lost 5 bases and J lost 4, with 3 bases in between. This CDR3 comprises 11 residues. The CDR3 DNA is TGTGCCAGCAGTTCAAATCAGCCCCAGCATTTT. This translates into CASSSNQPQHF.

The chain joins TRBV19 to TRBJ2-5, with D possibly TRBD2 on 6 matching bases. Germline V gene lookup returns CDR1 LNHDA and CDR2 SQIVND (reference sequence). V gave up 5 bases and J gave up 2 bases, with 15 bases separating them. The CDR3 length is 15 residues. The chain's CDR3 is CASSPNRGAQETQYF. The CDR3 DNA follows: TGTGCCAGTAGTCCGAACCGCGGGGCGCAAGAGACCCAGTACTTC.

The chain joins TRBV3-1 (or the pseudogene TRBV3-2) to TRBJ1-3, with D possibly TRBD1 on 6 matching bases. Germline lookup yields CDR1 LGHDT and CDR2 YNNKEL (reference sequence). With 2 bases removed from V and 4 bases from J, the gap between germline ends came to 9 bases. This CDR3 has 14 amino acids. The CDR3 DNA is TGTGCCAGCAGCCAACAGGGGACGGGAAACACCATATATTTT. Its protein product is CASSQQGTGNTIYF.

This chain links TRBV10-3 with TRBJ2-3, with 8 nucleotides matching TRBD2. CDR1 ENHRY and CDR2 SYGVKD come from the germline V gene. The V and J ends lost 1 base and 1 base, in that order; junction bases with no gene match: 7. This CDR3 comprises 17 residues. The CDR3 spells CAISEFRLAGGTDTQYF. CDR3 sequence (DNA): TGTGCCATCAGTGAGTTCAGGCTAGCGGGTGGCACAGATACGCAGTATTTT.

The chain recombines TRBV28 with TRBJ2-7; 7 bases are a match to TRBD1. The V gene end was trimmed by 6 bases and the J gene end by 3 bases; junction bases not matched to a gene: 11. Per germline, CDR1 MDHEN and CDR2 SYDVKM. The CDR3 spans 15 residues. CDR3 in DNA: TGTGCCAGCAGGGCCGGGACAGTCCTAAACTACGAGCAGTACTTC. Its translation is CASRAGTVLNYEQYF.

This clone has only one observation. CDR3 in DNA: TGTGCCAGCAGTTTACGGGCAGGGTATGGCTACACCTTC. It translates to CASSLRAGYGYTF. The rearrangement joins TRBV12-3 or TRBV12-4 to TRBJ1-2; D may be TRBD1 (5 bases). CDR3 length: 13 residues. V lost 2 bases, J lost 5 bases, and 9 bases lay in between.

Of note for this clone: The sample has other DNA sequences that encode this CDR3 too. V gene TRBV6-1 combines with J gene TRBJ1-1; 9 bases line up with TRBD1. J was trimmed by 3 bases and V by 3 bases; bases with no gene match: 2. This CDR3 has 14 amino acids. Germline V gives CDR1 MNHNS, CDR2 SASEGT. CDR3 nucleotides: TGTGCCAGCAGTGAGGACAGGGGTGACACTGAAGCTTTCTTT. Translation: CASSEDRGDTEAFF.

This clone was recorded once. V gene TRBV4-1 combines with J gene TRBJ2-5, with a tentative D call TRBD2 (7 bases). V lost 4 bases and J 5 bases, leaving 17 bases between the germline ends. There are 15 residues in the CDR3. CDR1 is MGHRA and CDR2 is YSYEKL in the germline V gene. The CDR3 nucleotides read TGCGCCAGCAGCCCCTCCGGGGGGCGGGGTGAGACCCAGTACTTC. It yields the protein CASSPSGGRGETQYF.

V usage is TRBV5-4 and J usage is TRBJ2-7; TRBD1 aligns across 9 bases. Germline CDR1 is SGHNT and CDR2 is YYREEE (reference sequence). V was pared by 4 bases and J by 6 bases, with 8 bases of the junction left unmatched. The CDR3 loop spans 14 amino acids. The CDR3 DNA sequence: TGTGCCAGCAGCCTACAGGGGGCTTCTGGCGAGCAGTACTTC. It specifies CASSLQGASGEQYF.

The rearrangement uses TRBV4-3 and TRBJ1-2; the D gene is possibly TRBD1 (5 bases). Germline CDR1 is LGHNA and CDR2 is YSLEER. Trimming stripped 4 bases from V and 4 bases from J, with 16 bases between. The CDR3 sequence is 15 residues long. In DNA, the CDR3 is TGCGCCAGCAGCCCCAGAACCCTGACAGTCTATGGCTACACCTTC. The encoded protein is CASSPRTLTVYGYTF.

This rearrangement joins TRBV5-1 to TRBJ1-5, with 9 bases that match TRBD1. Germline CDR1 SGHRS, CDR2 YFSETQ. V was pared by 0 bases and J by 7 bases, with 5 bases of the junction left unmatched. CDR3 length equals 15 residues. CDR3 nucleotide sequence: TGCGCCAGCAGCTTGGAAGGACAGGGGAGACAGCCCCAGCATTTT. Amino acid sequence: CASSLEGQGRQPQHF.

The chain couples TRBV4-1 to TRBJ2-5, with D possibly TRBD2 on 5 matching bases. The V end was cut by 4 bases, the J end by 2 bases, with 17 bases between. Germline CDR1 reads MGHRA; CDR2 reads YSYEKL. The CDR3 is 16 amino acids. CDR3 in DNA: TGCGCCAGCAGCCCCTCTGCGACTCCGGGGCAAGAGACCCAGTACTTC. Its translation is CASSPSATPGQETQYF.

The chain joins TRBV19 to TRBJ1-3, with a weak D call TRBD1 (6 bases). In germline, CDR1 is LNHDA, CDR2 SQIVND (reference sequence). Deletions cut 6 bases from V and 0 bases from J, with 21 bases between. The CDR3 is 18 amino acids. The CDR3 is CASRYGTRDRVSGNTIYF. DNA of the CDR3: TGTGCCAGTAGGTACGGGACAAGGGACCGCGTCTCTGGAAACACCATATATTTT.

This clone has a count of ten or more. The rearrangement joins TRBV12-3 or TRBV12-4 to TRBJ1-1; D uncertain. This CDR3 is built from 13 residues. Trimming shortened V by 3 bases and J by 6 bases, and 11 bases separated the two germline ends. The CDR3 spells CASSFRRLAEAFF. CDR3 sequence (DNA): TGTGCCAGCAGTTTTCGCAGACTCGCTGAAGCTTTCTTT.

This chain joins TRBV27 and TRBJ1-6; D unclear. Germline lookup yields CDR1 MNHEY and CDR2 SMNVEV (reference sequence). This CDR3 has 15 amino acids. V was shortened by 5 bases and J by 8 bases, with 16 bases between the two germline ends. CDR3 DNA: TGTGCCAGCAGTAAACCGGGATTTGCCGATTCACCCCTCCACTTT. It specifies CASSKPGFADSPLHF.

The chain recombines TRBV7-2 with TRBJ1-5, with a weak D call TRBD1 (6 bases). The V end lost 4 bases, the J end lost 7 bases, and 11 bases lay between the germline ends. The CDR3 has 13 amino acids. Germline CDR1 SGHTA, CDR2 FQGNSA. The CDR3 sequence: CASSSRGGQPQHF. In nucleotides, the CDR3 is TGTGCCAGCAGCTCGCGGGGGGGCCAGCCCCAGCATTTT.

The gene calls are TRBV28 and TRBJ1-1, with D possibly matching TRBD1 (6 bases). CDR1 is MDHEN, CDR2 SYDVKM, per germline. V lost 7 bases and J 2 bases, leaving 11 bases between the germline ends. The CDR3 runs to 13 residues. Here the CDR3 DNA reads TGTGCCAGCAAGGACAGCGCTAACACTGAAGCTTTCTTT. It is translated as CASKDSANTEAFF. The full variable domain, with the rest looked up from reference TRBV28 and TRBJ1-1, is DVKVTQSSRYLVKRTGEKVFLECVQDMDHENMFWYRQDPGLGLRLIYFSYDVKMKEKGDIPEGYSVSREKKERFSLILESASTNQTSMYLCASKDSANTEAFFGQGTRLTVV.

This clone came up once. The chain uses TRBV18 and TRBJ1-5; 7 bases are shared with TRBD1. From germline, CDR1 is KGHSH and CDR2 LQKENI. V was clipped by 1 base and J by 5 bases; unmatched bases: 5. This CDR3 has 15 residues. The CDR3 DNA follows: TGTGCCAGCTCACCACAGGGGGCGCAGGATCAGCCCCAGCATTTT. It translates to CASSPQGAQDQPQHF.

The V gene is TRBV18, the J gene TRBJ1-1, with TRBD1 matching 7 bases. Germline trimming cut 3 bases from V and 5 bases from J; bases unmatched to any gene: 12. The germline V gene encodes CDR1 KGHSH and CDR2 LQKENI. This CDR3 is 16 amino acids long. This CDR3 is CASSPTRQGMGTEAFF. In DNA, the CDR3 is TGTGCCAGCTCACCCACCCGACAGGGTATGGGGACTGAAGCTTTCTTT.